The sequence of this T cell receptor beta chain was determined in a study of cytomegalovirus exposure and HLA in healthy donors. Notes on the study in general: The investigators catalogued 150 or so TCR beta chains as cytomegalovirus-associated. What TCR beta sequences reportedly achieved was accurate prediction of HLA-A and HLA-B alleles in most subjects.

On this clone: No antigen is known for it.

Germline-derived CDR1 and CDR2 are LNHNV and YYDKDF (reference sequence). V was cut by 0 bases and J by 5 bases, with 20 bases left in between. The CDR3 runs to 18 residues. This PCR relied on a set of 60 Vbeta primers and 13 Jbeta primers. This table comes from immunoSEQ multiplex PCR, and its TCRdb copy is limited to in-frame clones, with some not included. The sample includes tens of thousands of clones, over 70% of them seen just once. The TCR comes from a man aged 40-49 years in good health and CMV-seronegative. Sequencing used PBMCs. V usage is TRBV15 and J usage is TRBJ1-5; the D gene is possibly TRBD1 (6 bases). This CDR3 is CATSRDNLQTGHDQPQHF. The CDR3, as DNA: TGTGCCACCAGCAGAGATAACCTGCAGACGGGACACGATCAGCCCCAGCATTTT.